The clone carrying this T cell receptor (beta chain) has ten or more counts. This specimen comes from a study of early T cells in non-severe SARS-CoV-2 infection. MiXCR, applied by TCRdb to the 5' RACE reads, yields one record per CDR3 protein. The sample records some 85,000 distinct CDR3 sequences, about an eighth being singletons. This CDR3 region has 15 residues. The germline V gene encodes CDR1 SEHNR and CDR2 FQNEAQ (reference sequence). Trimming took 2 bases from V and 10 from J, leaving 19 bases between them. This chain uses TRBV7-9 with TRBJ2-3; perhaps TRBD2 as D (6 bases). The sample consisted of whole blood. The sequence derives from an adult who was a healthcare worker with PCR-confirmed SARS-CoV-2 infection or an uninfected control (not recorded which). The CDR3 bases are TGTGCCAGCAGCTTATCCCGAGGGGACTTGAGGGCGCAGTATTTT. This gives the protein CASSLSRGDLRAQYF.